This section outlines one T cell receptor beta chain sequence together with its context. These data are taken from a study of T-cell reconstitution after alpha-beta-depleted transplantation in children. A TCRbeta library incorporating unique molecular identifiers was prepared. From the PCR reads, TCRdb called clonotypes with MiXCR, one entry per CDR3 protein. The sample gives over 300,000 distinct CDR3 sequences, 10% of which show up once; 2% to 3% is in the top ten. V trimming: 1 base; J trimming: 7 bases; junction bases outside the gene matches: 8. Germline-derived CDR1 and CDR2 are MNHEY and SVGEGT. The CDR3 has 16 residues.

The gene calls are TRBV6-2 or TRBV6-3 and TRBJ2-1; 9 bases map to TRBD2. Sample: PBMCs from the stem cell graft donor, taken from the stem cell graft. The clonotype comes from a human donor who donated a stem cell graft to a child with acute lymphoblastic leukemia. CDR3 bases: TGTGCCAGCAGTTACTTACTTAGCGGGAGTAGGAATGAGCAGTTCTTC. Protein product: CASSYLLSGSRNEQFF.